Each of the 5 T cell receptor beta chains below was sequenced from the same sample in a study of blood T cell repertoires in COVID-19. Generated by immunoSEQ multiplex PCR, the TCRdb table keeps only in-frame clones and is missing some. The sample holds about 260,000 clones; around 86% are singletons and the top ten take about 8.6%. Input material: peripheral blood. The receptors stem from a middle-aged man with active or convalescent COVID-19.

The J gene is TRBJ2-7, the V gene TRBV19, with 7 bases matching TRBD2. Germline V gene lookup returns CDR1 LNHDA and CDR2 SQIVND (reference sequence). The CDR3 has 14 amino acids. J gave up 2 bases and V 1 base, and 2 bases lay outside the gene matches. CDR3 amino acids: CASSIGGGTYEQYF. CDR3 nucleotides: TGTGCCAGTAGTATAGGGGGGGGAACCTACGAGCAGTACTTC.

The chain carries TRBV10-3 and TRBJ2-2; weak D call: TRBD1 (7 bases). V was shortened by 5 bases and J by 3 bases, with 16 bases between the two germline ends. Germline assignment: CDR1 ENHRY and CDR2 SYGVKD. This CDR3 has 16 amino acids. The CDR3 is CAISSSEGADTGELFF. DNA of the CDR3: TGTGCCATCAGTTCCTCGGAGGGGGCTGACACCGGGGAGCTGTTTTTT.

This clone has more than one count but fewer than ten. V usage is TRBV5-1 and J usage is TRBJ1-6; maybe TRBD1 (6 bases). Trimming took off 0 bases at V and 5 bases at J, with 18 bases between the two ends. CDR1 is SGHRS and CDR2 is YFSETQ in the germline V gene. CDR3 size: 18 residues. The CDR3 region is CASSLEGSWDTHNSPLHF. In nucleotides, the CDR3 is TGCGCCAGCAGCTTGGAAGGGTCTTGGGACACCCATAATTCACCCCTCCACTTT.

The rearrangement uses TRBV18 and TRBJ2-1; D possibly corresponds to TRBD2 (5 bases). Germline-derived CDR1 and CDR2 are KGHSH and LQKENI. The CDR3 contains 15 residues. V was cut by 1 base and J by 5 bases, with 12 bases left in between. The CDR3 spells CASSPLGLANNEQFF. Here the CDR3 DNA reads TGTGCCAGCTCACCACTAGGTCTAGCTAACAATGAGCAGTTCTTC. The variable domain in full, with the rest retrieved from reference TRBV18 and TRBJ2-1, is NAGVMQNPRHLVRRRGQEARLRCSPMKGHSHVYWYRQLPEEGLKFMVYLQKENIIDESGMPKERFSAEFPKEGPSILRIQQVVRGDSAAYFCASSPLGLANNEQFFGPGTRLTVL.

This sequence joins TRBV30 and TRBJ1-3; D unresolved. CDR1 is GTSNPN and CDR2 is SVGIG in the germline V gene (reference sequence). The V end lost 4 bases, the J end lost 4 bases, and 5 bases lay between the germline ends. CDR3 size: 11 residues. The CDR3 DNA sequence: TGTGCCTGGACCCGGGGAAACACCATATATTTT. As protein: CAWTRGNTIYF.